Listed here are 4 T cell receptor beta chains from one sample, sequenced in a study of blood T cell repertoires in COVID-19. Using immunoSEQ multiplex PCR, the repertoire was profiled, and TCRdb retains in-frame clones only, with some absent. Of about 130,000 clones in the sample, under 85% were seen once. Sequences were obtained from PBMCs or T cells enriched from blood (not recorded which). The receptors were gathered from a man aged 25 to 40 who had recovered from COVID-19.

In DNA form, the CDR3 reads TGTGCCAGCAGTGATTCCCGGAGCGGGGGGGCCGGAGACATTCAGTACTTC. Translation: CASSDSRSGGAGDIQYF. The chain employs TRBV25-1 and TRBJ2-4; 10 nucleotides line up with TRBD2. Unmatched junction bases numbered 13, after V lost 3 bases and J lost 8 bases. Germline CDR1 and CDR2: MGHDK and SYGVNS. The CDR3 length is 17 residues. The full variable domain, in which reference TRBV25-1 and TRBJ2-4 provide the parts outside the CDR3, is EADIYQTPRYLVIGTGKKITLECSQTMGHDKMYWYQQDPGMELHLIHYSYGVNSTEKGDLSSESTVSRIRTEHFPLTLESARPSHTSQYLCASSDSRSGGAGDIQYFGAGTRLSVL.

The rearrangement uses TRBV5-1 and TRBJ2-1, with D possibly being TRBD2 (6 bases). This CDR3 has 12 residues. Germline V gene sequence: CDR1 SGHRS, CDR2 YFSETQ. Trimming took 0 bases from V and 12 from J, leaving 10 bases between them. The CDR3 loop is CASSLEEGSQFF. In DNA form, the CDR3 reads TGCGCCAGCAGCTTGGAGGAGGGTTCGCAGTTCTTC.

The chain joins TRBV3-1 (or the pseudogene TRBV3-2) to TRBJ2-7; D possibly corresponds to TRBD2 (5 bases). CDR3 length equals 12 residues. V lost 4 bases, J lost 3 bases, and 7 bases lay in between. Per germline, CDR1 LGHDT and CDR2 YNNKEL (reference sequence). DNA for the CDR3: TGTGCCAGCAGCCCCCGGGACTACGAGCAGTACTTC. Translated: CASSPRDYEQYF.

The chain employs TRBV6-5 and TRBJ2-1; 12 bases line up with TRBD2. After removal of 4 bases from V and 7 bases from J, the junction contained 5 bases not matched to a gene. The CDR3 spans 15 residues. The germline CDR1 and CDR2 sequences are MNHEY and SVGAGI. Here the CDR3 reads CASSFTSGRRNEQFF. DNA of the CDR3: TGTGCCAGCAGTTTCACTAGCGGGAGGCGGAATGAGCAGTTCTTC.